The 12 T cell receptor beta chains given below trace back to one sample, sequenced in a study of memory CD4+ T cells and cytomegalovirus serostatus. Single viable CD3+CD4+CD8-CD45RO+ cells were sorted as the memory CD4+ T cells. The protocol was immunoSEQ multiplex PCR, while the TCRdb copy is restricted to in-frame clones and leaves out a portion. The sample consists of over 45,000 clones, about 80% of them appearing once. What was sequenced was memory CD4+ T cells from blood. Receptors were obtained from an adult in good health and CMV-seronegative.

The chain couples TRBV6-5 to TRBJ2-7; 9 bases match TRBD1. V lost 6 bases to trimming and J lost 5 bases; unmatched junction nucleotides: 2. The germline V gene encodes CDR1 MNHEY and CDR2 SVGAGI. The CDR3 sequence is 12 residues long. The CDR3 sequence is CASSGTGNEQYF. CDR3 coding DNA: TGTGCCAGCAGCGGGACAGGGAACGAGCAGTACTTC.

This clone was observed a handful of times. The genes are TRBV19 and TRBJ2-3; TRBD1 agrees at 8 bases. V was pared by 3 bases and J by 3 bases, with 11 bases of the junction left unmatched. This CDR3 is built from 17 residues. CDR1 is LNHDA and CDR2 is SQIVND in the germline V gene (reference sequence). CDR3 DNA sequence: TGTGCCAGTAGTATTATGGGGACAGGCGGAGGGACAGATACGCAGTATTTT. Its protein is CASSIMGTGGGTDTQYF.

This clone was seen a single time. The J gene is TRBJ1-4, the V gene TRBV19; 7 bases are shared with TRBD1. This CDR3 is 13 amino acids long. Losses at the gene ends were 7 bases for V and 8 bases for J; bases not matched to a gene: 7. Germline lookup yields CDR1 LNHDA and CDR2 SQIVND (reference sequence). In nucleotides, the CDR3 is TGTGCCAGTAATCGTCGGGACAGCGAAAAACTGTTTTTT. This translates into CASNRRDSEKLFF.

V and J are TRBV28 and TRBJ1-1, with D perhaps matching TRBD1 (6 bases). Germline V gene data show CDR1 as MDHEN and CDR2 as SYDVKM. This CDR3 is 12 amino acids long. The V end lost 11 bases, the J end lost 1 base, and 11 bases lay between the germline ends. The CDR3 DNA sequence: TGTGCCGTAAAACAGGGGAACACTGAAGCTTTCTTT. It specifies CAVKQGNTEAFF.

The CDR3 sequence: CASSDDRVEKLFF. CDR3 nucleotides: TGTGCCAGCAGTGACGACAGGGTTGAAAAACTGTTTTTT. V gene TRBV6-6 combines with J gene TRBJ1-4; 7 bases agree with TRBD1. The germline V gene encodes CDR1 MNHNY and CDR2 SVGAGI (reference sequence). The CDR3 sequence is 13 residues long. V lost 5 bases, J lost 7 bases, and 4 bases stayed unmatched.

The rearrangement uses TRBV7-2 and TRBJ2-7; D may be TRBD2 (5 bases). Trimming shortened V by 5 bases and J by 1 base, and 24 bases separated the two germline ends. The CDR3 is 18 amino acids. Germline V gene lookup returns CDR1 SGHTA and CDR2 FQGNSA. The CDR3 region has the DNA TGTGCCAGCAGCCGCCTCAACCGCGGGCTTCCTATATCCTACGAGCAGTACTTC. It yields the protein CASSRLNRGLPISYEQYF.

J is TRBJ1-1 and V is TRBV7-2, with no clear D. The germline CDR1 and CDR2 sequences are SGHTA and FQGNSA. This CDR3 contains 14 residues. V was pared by 2 bases and J by 4 bases, with 11 bases between. CDR3 nucleotide sequence: TGTGCCAGCAGCTTACGAGGATTTGGCACTGAAGCTTTCTTT. Its protein is CASSLRGFGTEAFF. Complete variable domain (other parts from reference TRBV7-2 and TRBJ1-1): GAGVSQSPSNKVTEKGKDVELRCDPISGHTALYWYRQSLGQGLEFLIYFQGNSAPDKSGLPSDRFSAERTGGSVSTLTIQRTQQEDSAVYLCASSLRGFGTEAFFGQGTRLTVV.

The genes are TRBV19 and TRBJ2-6; no firm D call. The CDR3 covers 16 residues. V gave up 7 bases and J gave up 0 bases, with 13 bases separating them. The germline CDR1 and CDR2 sequences are LNHDA and SQIVND (reference sequence). In DNA form, the CDR3 reads TGTGCCAGTAACCGGCCAGGTCGCTCTGGGGCCAACGTCCTGACTTTC. It specifies CASNRPGRSGANVLTF.

The chain joins TRBV7-2 to TRBJ1-2; TRBD1 agrees at 9 bases. The CDR3 covers 16 residues. V lost 1 base, J lost 6 bases, and 9 bases stayed unmatched. CDR1 SGHTA and CDR2 FQGNSA come from the germline V gene. For the CDR3, the DNA is TGTGCCAGCAGCTTAGACATCTACGGGACAGGGAATGGCTACACCTTC. The encoded protein is CASSLDIYGTGNGYTF.

The J gene is TRBJ1-5, the V gene TRBV4-3, with D unclear. V lost 1 base and J 1 base, leaving 8 bases between the germline ends. CDR3 length: 15 residues. Germline assignment: CDR1 LGHNA and CDR2 YSLEER. For the CDR3, the DNA is TGCGCCAGCAGCCAAGGGGGTGGGAGCAATCAGCCCCAGCATTTT. It specifies CASSQGGGSNQPQHF.

This clone occurred once. V and J are TRBV6-5 and TRBJ1-1, with D unresolved. CDR3 length equals 12 residues. Trimming shortened V by 5 bases and J by 0 bases, and 4 bases separated the two germline ends. Per the germline V gene, CDR1 is MNHEY and CDR2 is SVGAGI. In DNA form, the CDR3 reads TGTGCCAGCAGTCAACTGAACACTGAAGCTTTCTTT. It is translated as CASSQLNTEAFF.

This chain uses TRBV2 with TRBJ2-7; tentatively, D is TRBD1 (5 bases). Germline values: CDR1 SNHLY, CDR2 FYNNEI. This CDR3 region has 14 residues. V lost 6 bases, J lost 3 bases, and 15 bases lay in between. The DNA of the CDR3 is TGTGCCAGCAGGGTCAGGCAGGGTAACTACGAGCAGTACTTC. Amino acid sequence: CASRVRQGNYEQYF.